This T cell receptor (beta chain) was retrieved from a study of cytomegalovirus exposure and HLA in healthy donors. Study as a whole: Out of about 179 million T cells, an earlier analysis found fewer than 140 million unique TCR beta sequences in total. An early release of data contained approximately 85 million unique TCRs, which came from HLA-typed donors. Study-wide results and caveats: Information on immune exposure was restricted to one variable (CMV serostatus). In all likelihood, a cluster of highly shared sequence variants was a sequencing artifact.

In the PCR, 60 Vbeta and 13 Jbeta primers were used. TCRdb's copy holds only in-frame clones and misses some; the assay was immunoSEQ multiplex PCR. The sample lists fewer than 140,000 clones, roughly 80% occurring once. Losses at the gene ends were 6 bases for V and 6 bases for J; bases not matched to a gene: 10. The CDR3 totals 16 residues. In germline, CDR1 is MNHNY, CDR2 SVGAGI (reference sequence). In regard to this clone: The target antigen is unknown.

The receptor comes from a middle-aged man in good health and CMV-seronegative. Material: PBMCs. The V gene is TRBV6-6, the J gene TRBJ1-5; 11 nucleotides match TRBD1. The DNA for the CDR3 is TGTGCCAGCAGAGACCCGGGACAGGGGGGGAGTCAGCCCCAGCATTTT. Residues: CASRDPGQGGSQPQHF.